A selection of T cell receptor beta chains follows, all from one sample in a study of T-cell memory formation after mild COVID-19. TCRdb redid the calling of the 5' RACE reads with MiXCR, one entry per CDR3 protein. Of 40,000 to 60,000 distinct CDR3 sequences listed, roughly a quarter are singletons. The material sequenced was PBMCs or a T cell subset sorted from them (not recorded which). The receptors were gathered from a young man who had mild COVID-19 (a few samples of this study predate the infection). Cell type and time point are not known. CDR3s leave out the opening cysteine and the closing phenylalanine or tryptophan. Expanded clones get a size class; other rows say once, few or many, or leave the size out.

ASSFDRGESYEQY few TRBJ2-7 TRBV7-8
AIPDSAANEQF many TRBJ2-1 TRBV2
ASSLWGGPEETQY NA TRBJ2-5 TRBV7-3
ASSMFGLAGTGELF few TRBJ2-2 TRBV9
SVPGPWEETQY NA TRBJ2-5 TRBV29-1
ASSLTPQGVGSSPLH NA TRBJ1-6 TRBV7-3
ASSSPGGPYDTQY many TRBJ2-3 TRBV7-3
ASSSNWGAGNEQF few TRBJ2-1 TRBV6-2/TRBV6-3
ASSQDGGRGGEQF NA TRBJ2-1 TRBV3-1
ASRTLLAGAPQETQY few TRBJ2-5 TRBV4-1
ASSELGAVGELF NA TRBJ2-2 TRBV12-3/TRBV12-4
ASSYLVGGTEAF NA TRBJ1-1 TRBV6-5
ASSPRDRVGTEAF NA TRBJ1-1 TRBV5-1
ASGPSLLTEAF NA TRBJ1-1 TRBV6-5
ASSHFTPTSGGIDTQY NA TRBJ2-3 TRBV3-1
SASGGIADTQY few TRBJ2-3 TRBV20-1
ASSSHTGPSYNEQF NA TRBJ2-1 TRBV5-1
ASSLEFGRTYEQY NA TRBJ2-7 TRBV11-2
ATSDPTGIQETQY many TRBJ2-5 TRBV24-1
ASSFLTRGTKNIQY few TRBJ2-4 TRBV7-8
ASSLSNRVGTGELF few TRBJ2-2 TRBV5-1
SVEDPAWDEQF NA TRBJ2-1 TRBV29-1
ASSQGGGEQF few TRBJ2-1 TRBV4-1
ASRPTSVQETQY NA TRBJ2-5 TRBV6-1
ASSLVGGISYNEQF few TRBJ2-1 TRBV5-1
ASSPTRLTGVYGYT NA TRBJ1-2 TRBV27
ASSRLAGGTQY NA TRBJ2-5 TRBV28
AWGPFPNYEQY NA TRBJ2-7 TRBV30
ASSLAEGTGELF once TRBJ2-2 TRBV7-8
ASSYSEAPNEQF NA TRBJ2-1 TRBV7-9
ASSIPPINIQY many TRBJ2-4 TRBV19
AIGDRGNSPLH few TRBJ1-6 TRBV6-5
SVLTGGSYEQY NA TRBJ2-7 TRBV29-1
ATSRDYEGLVYGYT NA TRBJ1-2 TRBV15
ASSLGQGVSSYEQY NA TRBJ2-7 TRBV5-1
ASSSPSAGSNYGYT NA TRBJ1-2 TRBV27
ASSSGTGVQPQH NA TRBJ1-5 TRBV27
ASSSVAGGPYEQF few TRBJ2-1 TRBV6-2/TRBV6-3
ASSLSGRVF NA TRBJ2-2 TRBV5-1
ASSLRQAGGSDTQY NA TRBJ2-3 TRBV7-9
ASTLAGTTDTQY once TRBJ2-3 TRBV9
ASSFTPLYEQY NA TRBJ2-7 TRBV5-1
SARDPFRKVDEQF NA TRBJ2-1 TRBV20-1
ASSQDVRTSSYNEQF few TRBJ2-1 TRBV4-3
ASSLDVSGTFNEQF many TRBJ2-1 TRBV7-3
SVTRFYEQY NA TRBJ2-7 TRBV29-1
ASSLLIAGGWQETQY NA TRBJ2-5 TRBV7-7
ATRAGTGVNEQF many TRBJ2-1 TRBV5-1
ASSRPGPLNEQF NA TRBJ2-1 TRBV7-6
ASSLVASASTDTQY few TRBJ2-3 TRBV5-6
ASSSGQGADTQY NA TRBJ2-3 TRBV7-2
ASRSEAENTGELF few TRBJ2-2 TRBV7-8
ASSEGGDTQY many TRBJ2-3 TRBV9
ASSLSASDAQF NA TRBJ2-1 TRBV11-2
ASSYIGAGETQY few TRBJ2-5 TRBV6-5
ASSYSDRDYEQY few TRBJ2-7 TRBV6-5
ASSRAGGAGAF NA TRBJ1-1 TRBV12-3/TRBV12-4
ASSWTRTGGDTQY NA TRBJ2-3 TRBV5-1
ASSPRPWGEQF few TRBJ2-1 TRBV27
ASSGPGTGSYEQY NA TRBJ2-7 TRBV7-8